These 21 T cell receptor beta chains share one sample of origin, sequenced in a study of T cell responses to AZD1222 COVID-19 vaccine. TCRdb's table, derived via immunoSEQ multiplex PCR, lists solely in-frame clones and lacks some. The top ten hold roughly 3% of the sample, which has some 130,000 clones, around nine tenths seen once. The sample consisted of peripheral blood, taken on day 0 of AZD1222 vaccination. The receptors come from an adult in good health.

The chain joins TRBV18 to TRBJ1-1; D gene uncertain. Germline V lookup: CDR1 KGHSH, CDR2 LQKENI. Between the trimmed V and J ends, which lost 3 bases and 2 bases, there was a span of 7 bases. The CDR3 runs 13 residues. CDR3 loop: CASSPGQNTEAFF. The CDR3 nucleotides are TGTGCCAGCTCACCCGGGCAAAACACTGAAGCTTTCTTT.

The J gene is TRBJ2-3, the V gene TRBV5-8, with TRBD2 matching over 9 bases. Per the germline V gene, CDR1 is SGHTS and CDR2 is YDEGEE. This CDR3 comprises 16 residues. V gave up 0 bases and J gave up 1 base; unmatched junction bases: 3. CDR3 nucleotide sequence: TGTGCCAGCAGCTTGGCCGTAGCGGGAGGCACAGATACGCAGTATTTT. Translating it yields CASSLAVAGGTDTQYF.

The rearrangement links TRBV30 to TRBJ2-1; 7 nucleotides align to TRBD1. Germline-derived CDR1 and CDR2 are GTSNPN and SVGIG (reference sequence). This CDR3 region has 14 residues. The V segment lost 5 bases and the J segment 2 bases; nucleotides outside the gene matches: 6. The CDR3 nucleotides read TGTGCCTGGCTGACCGGGACAGCCTACAATGAGCAGTTCTTC. It translates to CAWLTGTAYNEQFF.

The rearrangement uses TRBV5-4 and TRBJ1-3, with 9 nucleotides matching TRBD1. This CDR3 has 18 residues. V lost 4 bases, J lost 2 bases, and 13 bases stayed unmatched. Germline CDR1 SGHNT, CDR2 YYREEE (reference sequence). The DNA of the CDR3 is TGTGCCAGCAGCCCCGGACAGGGGTCCGGGTTCCCTGGAAACACCATATATTTT. As protein: CASSPGQGSGFPGNTIYF.

The CDR3: CASSHQATYYGYTF. CDR3 in DNA: TGTGCCAGCAGCCACCAGGCGACCTACTATGGCTACACCTTC. This rearrangement joins TRBV6-2 or TRBV6-3 to TRBJ1-2; D not resolved. The germline CDR1 and CDR2 sequences are MNHEY and SVGEGT. The V end was cut by 6 bases, the J end by 3 bases, with 14 bases between. The CDR3 length is 14 residues.

The J gene is TRBJ1-1, the V gene TRBV4-1, with TRBD1 as a possible D gene (6 bases). CDR1 is MGHRA and CDR2 is YSYEKL in the germline V gene. The CDR3 extends over 15 amino acids. V gave up 0 bases and J gave up 2 bases, with 10 bases separating them. The CDR3 nucleotides read TGCGCCAGCAGCCAAGAACCCAGGGGCAACACTGAAGCTTTCTTT. Protein product: CASSQEPRGNTEAFF.

CDR3 coding DNA: TGTGCCAGCAGTTACTCTAGCGGGAGCTTATACAATGAGCAGTTCTTC. Its protein is CASSYSSGSLYNEQFF. This chain uses TRBV6-5 with TRBJ2-1, with TRBD2 matching 9 bases. Germline loops: CDR1 MNHEY, CDR2 SVGAGI. With 0 bases clipped from V and 4 bases from J, the junction kept 4 bases outside the gene matches. The CDR3 is made up of 16 amino acids.

The chain uses TRBV5-1 and TRBJ1-6; D unresolved. Trimming removed 3 bases at V and 2 bases at J, with 15 bases between. Germline V CDR1 and CDR2: SGHRS, YFSETQ. The CDR3 runs to 17 residues. As DNA, the CDR3 is TGCGCCAGCAGCTCCGAGGGTGTGTGGACCTATAATTCACCCCTCCACTTT. It is translated as CASSSEGVWTYNSPLHF.

The rearrangement uses TRBV25-1 and TRBJ2-7; 9 bases are a match to TRBD1. The CDR3 runs to 13 residues. The germline CDR1 and CDR2 sequences are MGHDK and SYGVNS. The ends lost 6 bases at V and 4 bases at J; junction bases unmatched: 4. CDR3 sequence: CASRGTGPYEQYF. In DNA form, the CDR3 reads TGTGCCAGCAGAGGGACAGGGCCGTACGAGCAGTACTTC.

The V and J genes are TRBV1 and TRBJ2-2; the D segment call TRBD2 is taken from the table without a DNA check. TRBV1 is listed as a pseudogene. This CDR3 contains 16 residues. CDR3 nucleotides: TGCACCAGCAGCCAAGTGCTACTAGCGGGAGTTGGGGAGCTGTTTTTT. Residues: CTSSQVLLAGVGELFF.

The chain couples TRBV4-3 to TRBJ1-2; D gene uncertain. The CDR3 is 14 amino acids. V was pared by 1 base and J by 6 bases, with 12 bases between. Germline V gene data show CDR1 as LGHNA and CDR2 as YSLEER. The CDR3 sequence: CASSQAAAGNGYTF. CDR3 sequence (DNA): TGCGCCAGCAGCCAAGCTGCGGCTGGGAATGGCTACACCTTC.

V gene TRBV6-1 combines with J gene TRBJ1-6; D not resolved. The germline V gene has CDR1 MNHNS and CDR2 SASEGT. V lost 2 bases, J lost 6 bases, and 8 bases lay in between. The CDR3 loop spans 14 amino acids. Here the CDR3 DNA reads TGTGCCAGCAGTGAAAACAGCCGTAATTCACCCCTCCACTTT. This translates into CASSENSRNSPLHF.

This clone was seen only a few times. The V call is TRBV5-1, the J call TRBJ2-7; no reliable D call. CDR1 and CDR2 from the germline V gene are SGHRS and YFSETQ. With 3 bases removed from V and 3 bases from J, the gap between germline ends came to 10 bases. The CDR3 is 13 residues long. The CDR3: CASSYDADYEQYF. The CDR3 nucleotides read TGCGCCAGCAGCTACGATGCGGACTACGAGCAGTACTTC.

This rearrangement joins TRBV7-6 to TRBJ2-1; 12 nucleotides align to TRBD1. Germline loops: CDR1 SGHVS, CDR2 FNYEAQ. The CDR3 contains 16 residues. Trimming took 6 bases from V and 7 from J; bases not matched to a gene: 10. CDR3 nucleotide sequence: TGTGCCAGCAGTCGAACGGGACAGGGGGCAGGGAATGAGCAGTTCTTC. Amino acid sequence: CASSRTGQGAGNEQFF. Variable domain in full (rest from reference TRBV7-6 and TRBJ2-1): GAGVSQSPRYKVTKRGQDVALRCDPISGHVSLYWYRQALGQGPEFLTYFNYEAQQDKSGLPNDRFSAERPEGSISTLTIQRTEQRDSAMYRCASSRTGQGAGNEQFFGPGTRLTVL.

The V and J genes are TRBV5-5 and TRBJ1-1, with a weak D call TRBD1 (6 bases). Trimming cost V 4 bases and J 5 bases, with 21 bases left between them. This CDR3 is 16 amino acids long. CDR1 is SGHKS and CDR2 is YYEKEE in the germline V gene (reference sequence). CDR3 residues: CASSRSIDRPGTEAFF. As DNA, the CDR3 is TGTGCCAGCAGCCGGTCCATTGACAGGCCGGGGACTGAAGCTTTCTTT.

The chain links TRBV9 to TRBJ2-7; possibly TRBD2 for D (5 bases). Per germline, CDR1 SGDLS and CDR2 YYNGEE. V lost 0 bases to trimming and J lost 7 bases, with 11 bases between them. The CDR3 sequence is 13 residues long. CDR3 sequence: CASSVAGPGEQYF. In DNA, the CDR3 is TGTGCCAGCAGCGTAGCAGGTCCGGGGGAGCAGTACTTC.

Comment on this clone: The junction and the germline gene differ at one end; a read error may be behind it. The CDR3 sequence: CASSQGTQYF. In nucleotides, the CDR3 is TGTGCCAGCAGCCAAGGGACCCAGTACTTC. This chain joins TRBV3-1 (or the pseudogene TRBV3-2) and TRBJ2-5; D unresolved. The CDR3 runs to 10 residues. The germline V gene has CDR1 LGHDT and CDR2 YNNKEL (reference sequence).

A word on this clone: This specimen includes other DNA sequences encoding the same CDR3. The chain is built from TRBV7-9 and TRBJ1-3; D is undetermined. The CDR3 is 13 amino acids. The germline gives CDR1 SEHNR, CDR2 FQNEAQ (reference sequence). Trimming stripped 3 bases from V and 0 bases from J, with 3 bases between. CDR3 loop: CASSLDSGNTIYF. The CDR3 nucleotides read TGTGCCAGCAGCTTGGACTCTGGAAACACCATATATTTT.

The gene calls are TRBV10-3 and TRBJ1-5, with 8 bases lining up with TRBD1. Germline CDR1 and CDR2: ENHRY and SYGVKD. This CDR3 has 16 amino acids. V was pared by 6 bases and J by 2 bases, with 9 bases of the junction left unmatched. CDR3 sequence: CAIRNPDRGGNQPQHF. The CDR3 DNA sequence: TGTGCCATCAGGAACCCAGACAGGGGTGGCAATCAGCCCCAGCATTTT.

This clone was counted a single time. This chain links TRBV5-4 with TRBJ1-1, with D possibly TRBD1 on 6 matching bases. Trimming pared 2 bases from V and 6 bases from J, leaving 8 bases between. The CDR3 runs 12 residues. The germline V gene encodes CDR1 SGHNT and CDR2 YYREEE (reference sequence). CDR3 bases: TGTGCCAGCAGCTTTTCAGGGGCTGAAGCTTTCTTT. As protein: CASSFSGAEAFF.

The chain combines TRBV6-1 with TRBJ2-1; 7 positions match TRBD2. Germline CDR1 is MNHNS and CDR2 is SASEGT. V gave up 3 bases and J gave up 3 bases; unmatched junction bases: 5. The CDR3 spans 15 residues. The DNA of the CDR3 is TGTGCCAGCAGTGAGTCTAGCGGATTCTACAATGAGCAGTTCTTC. Its translation: CASSESSGFYNEQFF.